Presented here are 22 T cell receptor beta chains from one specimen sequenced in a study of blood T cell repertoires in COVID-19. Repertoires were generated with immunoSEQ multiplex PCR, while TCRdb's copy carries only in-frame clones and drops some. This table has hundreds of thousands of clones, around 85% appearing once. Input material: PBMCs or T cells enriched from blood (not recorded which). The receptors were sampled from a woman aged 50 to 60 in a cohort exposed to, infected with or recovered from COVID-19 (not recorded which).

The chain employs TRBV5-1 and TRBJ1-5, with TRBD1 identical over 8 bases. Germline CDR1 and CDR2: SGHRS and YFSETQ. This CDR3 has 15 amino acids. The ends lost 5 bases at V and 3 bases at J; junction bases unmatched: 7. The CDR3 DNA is TGCGCCAGCAGACCGGAGACAGGGGACAATCAGCCCCAGCATTTT. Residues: CASRPETGDNQPQHF.

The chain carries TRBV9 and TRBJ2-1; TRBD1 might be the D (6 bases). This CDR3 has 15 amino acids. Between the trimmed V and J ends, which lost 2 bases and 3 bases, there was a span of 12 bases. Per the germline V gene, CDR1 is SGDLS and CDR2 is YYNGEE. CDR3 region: CASSVEGGYYNEQFF. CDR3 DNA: TGTGCCAGCAGCGTGGAAGGGGGTTACTACAATGAGCAGTTCTTC.

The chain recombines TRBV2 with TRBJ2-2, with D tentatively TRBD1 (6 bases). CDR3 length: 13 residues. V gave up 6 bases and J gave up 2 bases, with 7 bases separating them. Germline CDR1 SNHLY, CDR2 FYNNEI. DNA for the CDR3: TGTGCCAGCAGCAGGGGCAACACCGGGGAGCTGTTTTTT. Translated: CASSRGNTGELFF.

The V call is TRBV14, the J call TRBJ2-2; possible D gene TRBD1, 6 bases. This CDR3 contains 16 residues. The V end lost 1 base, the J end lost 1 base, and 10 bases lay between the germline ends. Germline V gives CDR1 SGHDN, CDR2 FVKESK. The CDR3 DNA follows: TGTGCCAGCAGCCAAGTTACAGGGTTGAACACCGGGGAGCTGTTTTTT. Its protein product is CASSQVTGLNTGELFF.

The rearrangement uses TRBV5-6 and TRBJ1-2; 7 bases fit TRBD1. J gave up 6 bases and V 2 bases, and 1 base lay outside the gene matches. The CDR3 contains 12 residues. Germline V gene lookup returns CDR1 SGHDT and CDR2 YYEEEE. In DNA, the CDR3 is TGTGCCAGCAGCTTCGACAGGGATGGCTACACCTTC. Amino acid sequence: CASSFDRDGYTF.

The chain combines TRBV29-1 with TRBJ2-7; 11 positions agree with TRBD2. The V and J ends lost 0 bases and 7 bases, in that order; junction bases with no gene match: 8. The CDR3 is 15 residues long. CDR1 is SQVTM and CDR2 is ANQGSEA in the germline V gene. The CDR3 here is CSVEERLAGREEQYF. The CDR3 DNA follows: TGCAGCGTTGAAGAAAGACTAGCGGGGAGAGAAGAGCAGTACTTC.

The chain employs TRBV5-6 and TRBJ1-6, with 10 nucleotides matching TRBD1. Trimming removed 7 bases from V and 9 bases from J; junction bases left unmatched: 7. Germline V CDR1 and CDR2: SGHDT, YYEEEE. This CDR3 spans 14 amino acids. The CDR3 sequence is CASGPGQGFSPLHF. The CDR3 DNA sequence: TGTGCCAGCGGCCCGGGACAGGGGTTTTCACCCCTCCACTTT.

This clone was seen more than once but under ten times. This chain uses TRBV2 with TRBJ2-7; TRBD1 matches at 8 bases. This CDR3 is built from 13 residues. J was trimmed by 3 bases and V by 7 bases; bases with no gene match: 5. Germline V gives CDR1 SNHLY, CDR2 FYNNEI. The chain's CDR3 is CASKTGANYEQYF. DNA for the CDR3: TGTGCCAGCAAGACAGGGGCGAACTACGAGCAGTACTTC.

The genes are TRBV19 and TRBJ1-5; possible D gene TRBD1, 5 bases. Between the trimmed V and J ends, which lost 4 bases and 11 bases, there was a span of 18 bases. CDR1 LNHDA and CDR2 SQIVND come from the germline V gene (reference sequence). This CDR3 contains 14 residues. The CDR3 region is CASSTNRPPLAQHF. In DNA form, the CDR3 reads TGTGCCAGTAGTACCAACAGGCCCCCTTTAGCCCAGCATTTT.

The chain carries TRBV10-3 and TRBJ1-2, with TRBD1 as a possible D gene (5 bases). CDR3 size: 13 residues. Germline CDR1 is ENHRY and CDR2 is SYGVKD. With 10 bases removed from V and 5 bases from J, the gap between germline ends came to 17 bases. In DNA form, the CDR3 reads TGTGCCACCGACCCCGACAGTGGATATGGCTACACCTTC. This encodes CATDPDSGYGYTF.

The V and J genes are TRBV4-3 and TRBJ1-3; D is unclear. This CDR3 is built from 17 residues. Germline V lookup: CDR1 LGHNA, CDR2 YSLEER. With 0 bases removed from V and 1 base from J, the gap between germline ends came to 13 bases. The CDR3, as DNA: TGCGCCAGCAGCCAAGATAAAGCGGGGAGATCTGGAAACACCATATATTTT. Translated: CASSQDKAGRSGNTIYF.

CDR3: CASSVATRARGGYGYTF. The CDR3 nucleotides are TGTGCCAGCAGCGTAGCTACGAGGGCGCGAGGGGGATATGGCTACACCTTC. V and J are TRBV9 and TRBJ1-2; possible D gene TRBD1, 6 bases. V was cut by 0 bases and J by 5 bases, with 20 bases left in between. The CDR3 extends over 17 amino acids. CDR1 SGDLS and CDR2 YYNGEE come from the germline V gene. Full variable domain (missing parts from reference TRBV9 and TRBJ1-2): DSGVTQTPKHLITATGQRVTLRCSPRSGDLSVYWYQQSLDQGLQFLIQYYNGEERAKGNILERFSAQQFPDLHSELNLSSLELGDSALYFCASSVATRARGGYGYTFGSGTRLTVV.

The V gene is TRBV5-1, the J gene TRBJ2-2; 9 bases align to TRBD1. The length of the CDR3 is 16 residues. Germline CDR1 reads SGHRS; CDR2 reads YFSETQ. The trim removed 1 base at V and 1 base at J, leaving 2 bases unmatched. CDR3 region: CASSLTGQGNTGELFF. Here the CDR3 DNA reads TGCGCCAGCAGCTTGACGGGACAGGGGAACACCGGGGAGCTGTTTTTT. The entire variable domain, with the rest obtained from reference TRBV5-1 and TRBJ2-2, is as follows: KAGVTQTPRYLIKTRGQQVTLSCSPISGHRSVSWYQQTPGQGLQFLFEYFSETQRNKGNFPGRFSGRQFSNSRSEMNVSTLELGDSALYLCASSLTGQGNTGELFFGEGSRLTVL.

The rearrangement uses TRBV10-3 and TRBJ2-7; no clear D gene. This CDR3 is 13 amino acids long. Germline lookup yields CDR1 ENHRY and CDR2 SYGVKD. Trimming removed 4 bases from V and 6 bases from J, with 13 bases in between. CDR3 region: CAISGLDSGEQYF. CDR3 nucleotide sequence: TGTGCCATCAGTGGTTTAGATTCGGGCGAGCAGTACTTC.

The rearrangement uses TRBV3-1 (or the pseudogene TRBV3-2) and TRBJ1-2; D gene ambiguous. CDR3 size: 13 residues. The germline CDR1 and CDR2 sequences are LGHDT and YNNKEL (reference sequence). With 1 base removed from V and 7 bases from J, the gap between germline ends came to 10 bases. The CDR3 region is CASSQGPWAGYTF. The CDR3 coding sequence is TGTGCCAGCAGCCAAGGTCCGTGGGCTGGCTACACCTTC.

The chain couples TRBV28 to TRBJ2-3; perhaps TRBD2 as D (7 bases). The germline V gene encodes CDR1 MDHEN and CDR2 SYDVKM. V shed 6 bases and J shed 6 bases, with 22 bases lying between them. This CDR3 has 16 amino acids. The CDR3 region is CASSPGGGASVDTQYF. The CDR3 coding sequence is TGTGCCAGCAGCCCCGGTGGGGGGGCCTCCGTGGATACGCAGTATTTT.

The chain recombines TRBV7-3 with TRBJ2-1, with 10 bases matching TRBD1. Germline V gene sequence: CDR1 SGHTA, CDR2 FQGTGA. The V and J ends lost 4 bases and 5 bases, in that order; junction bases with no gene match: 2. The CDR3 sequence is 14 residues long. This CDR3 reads CASSYGTGDNEQFF. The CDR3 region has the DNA TGTGCCAGCAGCTATGGGACAGGGGACAATGAGCAGTTCTTC.

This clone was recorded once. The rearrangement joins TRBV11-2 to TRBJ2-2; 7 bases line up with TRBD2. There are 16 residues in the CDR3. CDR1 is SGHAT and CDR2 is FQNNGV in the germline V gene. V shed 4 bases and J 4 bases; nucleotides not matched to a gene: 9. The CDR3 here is CASSWGGGGGTGELFF. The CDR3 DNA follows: TGTGCCAGCAGCTGGGGGGGTGGAGGTGGCACCGGGGAGCTGTTTTTT.

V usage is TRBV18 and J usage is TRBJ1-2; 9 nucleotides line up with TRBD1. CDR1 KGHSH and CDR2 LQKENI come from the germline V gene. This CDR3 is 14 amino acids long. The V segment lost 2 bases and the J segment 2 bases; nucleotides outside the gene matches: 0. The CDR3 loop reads CASSPGTGNYGYTF. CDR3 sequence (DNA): TGTGCCAGCTCACCAGGGACAGGGAACTATGGCTACACCTTC.

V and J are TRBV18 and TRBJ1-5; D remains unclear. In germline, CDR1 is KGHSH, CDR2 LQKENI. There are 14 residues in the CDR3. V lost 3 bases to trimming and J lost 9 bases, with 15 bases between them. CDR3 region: CASSPPTQAGPQHF. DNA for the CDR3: TGTGCCAGCTCACCTCCTACACAAGCGGGGCCCCAGCATTTT.

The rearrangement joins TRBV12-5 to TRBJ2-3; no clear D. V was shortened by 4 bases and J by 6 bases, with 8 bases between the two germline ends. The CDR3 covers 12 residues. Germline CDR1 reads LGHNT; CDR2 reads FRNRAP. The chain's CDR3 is CASGSRTDTQYF. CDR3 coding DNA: TGTGCTAGTGGTTCGCGAACGGATACGCAGTATTTT.

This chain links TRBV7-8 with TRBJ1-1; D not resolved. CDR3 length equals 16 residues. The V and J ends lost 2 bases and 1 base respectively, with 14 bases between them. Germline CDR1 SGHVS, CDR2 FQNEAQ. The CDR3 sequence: CASSLISGRGNTEAFF. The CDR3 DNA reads TGTGCCAGCAGCTTAATAAGCGGTCGCGGGAACACTGAAGCTTTCTTT.